This T cell receptor beta chain was retrieved from a study of shared T cell receptors in the human thymus. This table comes from immunoSEQ multiplex PCR, and its TCRdb copy is limited to in-frame clones, with some not included. Of under 850,000 clones in the sample, roughly 90% were seen once. This CDR3 spans 15 amino acids. V dropped 0 bases and J dropped 4 bases, with 12 bases sitting between them. Germline loops: CDR1 LGHNT, CDR2 FRNRAP. These same records also appear under a second study, on human thymus T cells.

The receptor was derived from a boy under two years old with a congenital heart defect. The genes are TRBV12-5 and TRBJ2-5; D is perhaps TRBD1 (5 bases). The source material was thymocytes. The CDR3 spells CASGLVRTSRETQYF. The CDR3 DNA is TGTGCTAGTGGTTTGGTACGGACAAGCCGAGAGACCCAGTACTTC.